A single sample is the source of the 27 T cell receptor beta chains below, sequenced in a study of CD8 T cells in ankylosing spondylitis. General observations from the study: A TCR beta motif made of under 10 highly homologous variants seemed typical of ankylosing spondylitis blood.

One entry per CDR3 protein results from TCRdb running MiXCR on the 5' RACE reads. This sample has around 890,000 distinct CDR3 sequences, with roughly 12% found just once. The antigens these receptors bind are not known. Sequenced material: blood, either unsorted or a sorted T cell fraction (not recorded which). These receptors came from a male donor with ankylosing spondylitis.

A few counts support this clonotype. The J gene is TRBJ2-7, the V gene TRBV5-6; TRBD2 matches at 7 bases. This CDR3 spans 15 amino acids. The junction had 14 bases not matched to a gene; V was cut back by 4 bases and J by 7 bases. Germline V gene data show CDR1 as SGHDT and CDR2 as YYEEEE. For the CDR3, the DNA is TGTGCCAGCAGCCCCCCCGGGGGGATCCTCGGGGAGCAGTACTTC. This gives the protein CASSPPGGILGEQYF.

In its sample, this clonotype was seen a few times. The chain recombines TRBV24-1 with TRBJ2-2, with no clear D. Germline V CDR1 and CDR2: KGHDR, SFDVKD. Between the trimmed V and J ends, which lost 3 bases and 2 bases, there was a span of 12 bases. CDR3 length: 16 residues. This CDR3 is CATSDPGGGNTGELFF. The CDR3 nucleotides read TGTGCCACCAGTGATCCCGGCGGCGGTAACACCGGGGAGCTGTTTTTT.

The CDR3 region is CASSLTGVNSPLHF. CDR3 nucleotide sequence: TGTGCCAGCAGCTTGACCGGCGTTAATTCACCCCTCCACTTT. The V and J genes are TRBV7-2 and TRBJ1-6; D gene ambiguous. The germline gives CDR1 SGHTA, CDR2 FQGNSA. V gave up 3 bases and J gave up 6 bases, with 9 bases separating them. The CDR3 length is 14 residues.

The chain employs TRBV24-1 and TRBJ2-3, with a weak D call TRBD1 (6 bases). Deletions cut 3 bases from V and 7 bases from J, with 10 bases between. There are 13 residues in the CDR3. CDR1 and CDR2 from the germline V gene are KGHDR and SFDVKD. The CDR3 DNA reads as TGTGCCACCAGTGATGCCAGGGGCAATACGCAGTATTTT. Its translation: CATSDARGNTQYF.

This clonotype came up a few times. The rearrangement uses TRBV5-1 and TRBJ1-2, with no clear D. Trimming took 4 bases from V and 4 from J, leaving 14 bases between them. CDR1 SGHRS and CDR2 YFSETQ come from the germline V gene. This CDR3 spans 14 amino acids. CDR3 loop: CASSRDGFLYGYTF. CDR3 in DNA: TGCGCCAGCAGCCGCGATGGGTTTCTCTATGGCTACACCTTC.

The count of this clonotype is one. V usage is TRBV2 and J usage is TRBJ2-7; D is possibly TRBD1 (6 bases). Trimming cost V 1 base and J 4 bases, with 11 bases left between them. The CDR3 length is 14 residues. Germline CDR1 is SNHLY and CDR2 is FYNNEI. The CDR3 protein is CASSEGSQGYEQYF. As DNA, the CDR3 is TGTGCCAGCAGTGAAGGATCACAGGGTTACGAGCAGTACTTC.

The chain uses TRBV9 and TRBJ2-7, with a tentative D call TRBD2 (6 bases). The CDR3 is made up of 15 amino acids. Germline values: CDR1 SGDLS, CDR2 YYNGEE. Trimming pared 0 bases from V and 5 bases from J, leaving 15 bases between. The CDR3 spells CASSVDGRGVNEQYF. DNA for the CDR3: TGTGCCAGCAGCGTAGATGGGCGGGGAGTCAACGAGCAGTACTTC.

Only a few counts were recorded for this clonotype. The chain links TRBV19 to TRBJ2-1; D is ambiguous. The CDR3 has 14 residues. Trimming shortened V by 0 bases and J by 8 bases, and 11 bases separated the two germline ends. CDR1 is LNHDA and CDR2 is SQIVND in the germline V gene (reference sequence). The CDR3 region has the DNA TGTGCCAGTAGTATAGAGGGATTTGGCGATGAGCAGTTCTTC. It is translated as CASSIEGFGDEQFF. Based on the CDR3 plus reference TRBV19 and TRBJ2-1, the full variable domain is DGGITQSPKYLFRKEGQNVTLSCEQNLNHDAMYWYRQDPGQGLRLIYYSQIVNDFQKGDIAEGYSVSREKKESFPLTVTSAQKNPTAFYLCASSIEGFGDEQFFGPGTRLTVL.

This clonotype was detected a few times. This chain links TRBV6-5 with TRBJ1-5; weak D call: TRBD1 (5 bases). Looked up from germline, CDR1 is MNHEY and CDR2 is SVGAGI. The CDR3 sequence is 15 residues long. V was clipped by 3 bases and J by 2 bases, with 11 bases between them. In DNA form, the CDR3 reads TGTGCCAGCAGTTATGGGGGTTTGGGCAATCAGCCCCAGCATTTT. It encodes CASSYGGLGNQPQHF.

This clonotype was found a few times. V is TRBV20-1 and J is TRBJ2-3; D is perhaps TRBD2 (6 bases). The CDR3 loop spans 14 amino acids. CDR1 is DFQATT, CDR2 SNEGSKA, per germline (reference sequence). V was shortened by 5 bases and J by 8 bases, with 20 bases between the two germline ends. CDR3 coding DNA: TGCAGTGCTCAGGACGGGCTCGGGAGAAGTACGCAGTATTTT. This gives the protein CSAQDGLGRSTQYF.

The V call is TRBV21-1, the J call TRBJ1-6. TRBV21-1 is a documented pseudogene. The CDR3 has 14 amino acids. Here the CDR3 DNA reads TGTGCCAGCCCCAAAGGTGGCATTGATTCACCCCTCCACTTT. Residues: CASPKGGIDSPLHF.

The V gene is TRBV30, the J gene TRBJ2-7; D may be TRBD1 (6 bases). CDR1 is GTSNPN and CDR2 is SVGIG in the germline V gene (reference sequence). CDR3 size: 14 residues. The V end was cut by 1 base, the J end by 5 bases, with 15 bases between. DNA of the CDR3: TGTGCCTGGAGTGGGACAGCTTTTGAAAACGAGCAGTACTTC. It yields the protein CAWSGTAFENEQYF.

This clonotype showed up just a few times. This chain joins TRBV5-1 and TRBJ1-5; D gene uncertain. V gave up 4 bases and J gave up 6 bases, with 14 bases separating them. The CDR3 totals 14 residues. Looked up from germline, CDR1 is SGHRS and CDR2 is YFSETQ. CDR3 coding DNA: TGCGCCAGCAGCGTCGGAGACGGGAGTCAGCCCCAGCATTTT. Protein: CASSVGDGSQPQHF.

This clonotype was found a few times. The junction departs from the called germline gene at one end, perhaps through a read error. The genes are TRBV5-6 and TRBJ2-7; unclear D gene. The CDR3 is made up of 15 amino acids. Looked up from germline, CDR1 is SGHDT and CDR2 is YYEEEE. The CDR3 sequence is CASSPNSGVSYEQHF. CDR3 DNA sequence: TGTGCCAGCAGCCCGAATTCCGGAGTATCCTACGAGCAGCACTTC.

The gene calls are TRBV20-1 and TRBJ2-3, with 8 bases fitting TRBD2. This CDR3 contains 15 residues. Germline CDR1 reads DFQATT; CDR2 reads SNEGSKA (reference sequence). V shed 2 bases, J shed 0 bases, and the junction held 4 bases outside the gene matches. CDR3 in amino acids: CSARPKRGSTDTQYF. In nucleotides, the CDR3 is TGCAGTGCTAGACCGAAGCGGGGGAGCACAGATACGCAGTATTTT.

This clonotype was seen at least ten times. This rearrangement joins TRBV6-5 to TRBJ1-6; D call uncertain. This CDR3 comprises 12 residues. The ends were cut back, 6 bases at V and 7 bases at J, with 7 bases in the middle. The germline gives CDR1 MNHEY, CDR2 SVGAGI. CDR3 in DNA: TGTGCCAGCAGCAGAAAAAATTCACCCCTCCACTTT. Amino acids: CASSRKNSPLHF.

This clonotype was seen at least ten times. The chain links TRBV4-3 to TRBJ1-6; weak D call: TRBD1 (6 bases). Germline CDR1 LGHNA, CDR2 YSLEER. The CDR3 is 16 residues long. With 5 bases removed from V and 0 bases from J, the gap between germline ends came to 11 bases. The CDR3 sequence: CASSYRAGSYNSPLHF. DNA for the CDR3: TGCGCCAGCAGCTACAGGGCGGGCTCCTATAATTCACCCCTCCACTTT.

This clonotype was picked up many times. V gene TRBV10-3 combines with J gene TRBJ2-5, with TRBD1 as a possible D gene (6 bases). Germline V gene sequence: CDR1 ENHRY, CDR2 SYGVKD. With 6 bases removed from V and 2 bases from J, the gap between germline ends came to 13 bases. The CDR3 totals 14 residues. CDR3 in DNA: TGTGCCATCAGCGCTCGTGGACAGCAAGAGACCCAGTACTTC. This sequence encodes CAISARGQQETQYF.

CDR3 DNA sequence: TGTGCCAGCAGTTTATTGGAGGGTGAGCAGTTCTTC. This codes for CASSLLEGEQFF. V usage is TRBV27 and J usage is TRBJ2-1, with TRBD2 as a possible D gene (6 bases). The CDR3 is 12 amino acids. V dropped 1 base and J dropped 9 bases, with 7 bases sitting between them. Germline loops: CDR1 MNHEY, CDR2 SMNVEV (reference sequence).

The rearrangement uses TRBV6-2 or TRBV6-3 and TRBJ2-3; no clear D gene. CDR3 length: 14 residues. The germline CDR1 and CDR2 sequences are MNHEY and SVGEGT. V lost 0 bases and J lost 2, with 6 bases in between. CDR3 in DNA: TGTGCCAGCAGTTACTCGATCCTCACAGATACGCAGTATTTT. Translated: CASSYSILTDTQYF.

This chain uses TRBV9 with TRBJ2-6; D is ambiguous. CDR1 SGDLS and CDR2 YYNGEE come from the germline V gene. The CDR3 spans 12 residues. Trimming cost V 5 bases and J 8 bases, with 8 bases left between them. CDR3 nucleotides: TGTGCCAGCAGGGAGCCGTCCAACGTCCTGACTTTC. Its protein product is CASREPSNVLTF.

CDR3 bases: TGTGCCAGCAGCTTAGGGGCAGGGCAGACTGGCTACACCTTC. It specifies CASSLGAGQTGYTF. J is TRBJ1-2 and V is TRBV7-2; D is possibly TRBD1 (5 bases). The CDR3 has 14 residues. The V gene lost 1 base and the J gene lost 7 bases, with 13 bases spanning the gap. The germline gives CDR1 SGHTA, CDR2 FQGNSA.

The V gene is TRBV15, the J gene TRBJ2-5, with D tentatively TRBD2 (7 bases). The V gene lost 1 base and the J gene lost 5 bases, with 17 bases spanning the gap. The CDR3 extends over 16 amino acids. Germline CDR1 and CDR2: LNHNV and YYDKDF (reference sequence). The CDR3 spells CATSRGGGAYVETQYF. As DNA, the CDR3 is TGTGCCACCAGCAGAGGTGGGGGGGCTTATGTTGAGACCCAGTACTTC.

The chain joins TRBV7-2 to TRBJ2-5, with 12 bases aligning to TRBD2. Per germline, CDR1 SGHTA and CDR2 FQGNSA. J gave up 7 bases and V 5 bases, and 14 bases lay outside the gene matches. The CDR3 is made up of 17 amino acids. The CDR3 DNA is TGTGCCAGCAGCGAGGGACTAGCGGGCGCGCTAGGGGGGACCCAGTACTTC. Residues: CASSEGLAGALGGTQYF.

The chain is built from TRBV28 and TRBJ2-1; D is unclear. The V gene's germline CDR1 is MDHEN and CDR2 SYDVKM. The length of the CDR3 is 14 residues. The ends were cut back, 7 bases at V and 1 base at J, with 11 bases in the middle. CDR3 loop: CASIPVVSYNEQFF. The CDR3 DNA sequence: TGTGCCAGCATTCCGGTGGTATCCTACAATGAGCAGTTCTTC.

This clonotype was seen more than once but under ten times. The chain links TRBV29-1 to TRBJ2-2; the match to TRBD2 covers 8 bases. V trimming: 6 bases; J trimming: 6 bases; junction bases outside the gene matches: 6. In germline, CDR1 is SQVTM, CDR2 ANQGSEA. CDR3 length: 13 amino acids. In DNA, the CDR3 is TGCAGCGTCACTCGGACTAGCTCCGGGGAGCTGTTTTTT. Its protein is CSVTRTSSGELFF.

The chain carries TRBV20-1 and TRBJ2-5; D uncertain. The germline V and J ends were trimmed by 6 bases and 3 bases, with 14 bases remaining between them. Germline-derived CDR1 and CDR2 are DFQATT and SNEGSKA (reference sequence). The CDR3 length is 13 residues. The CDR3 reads CSAIEVVKETQYF. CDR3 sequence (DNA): TGCAGTGCCATAGAGGTAGTAAAAGAGACCCAGTACTTC.